This TCR beta chain is drawn from a study of T cell changes during pregnancy in multiple sclerosis (dated 2019 in TCRdb). As for the study more broadly: The study looked at changes in the T cell repertoire across pregnancy in women with multiple sclerosis.

The CDR3 runs 18 amino acids, cysteine and phenylalanine included. Here the CDR3 DNA is all that survives: 54 bases in frame from base 1. Taken from the germline V gene, the CDR1 and CDR2 loops are SGHRS and YFSETQ. Trimming accounts for 3 bases at V and 2 bases at J, while the number of junction bases matched to no gene is 5. The method behind the library was the immunoSEQ multiplex PCR assay. TCRdb took this table from immuneACCESS and kept in-frame rearrangements with V and J called. Such tables lack part of the clones; where checked against another copy, unresolved V genes explain under half of the gap, and the rest is unexplained. This sample is represented by 74,000 or so clones; approximately 92% of them were singletons. 0.21% of the sample rests with the top ten. Note on this clone: Its antigen is unknown. Base qualities are not provided; no much larger clone lies one nucleotide away.

This clonotype originated in a female donor with multiple sclerosis, enrolled in a pregnancy study. The specimen was CD4+ T cells from peripheral blood mononuclear cells, collected before pregnancy. The rearranged segments are TRBV5-1 and TRBJ2-2, with TRBD2 identical over 15 junction bases. The bases are TGCGCCAGCAGCTGGGGGACTAGCGGGGGGCCAAACACCGGGGAGCTGTTTTTT. Translation gives CASSWGTSGGPNTGELFF. Beyond the CDR3, the reference TRBV5-1 and TRBJ2-2 genes provide the residues; the full variable domain reads: KAGVTQTPRYLIKTRGQQVTLSCSPISGHRSVSWYQQTPGQGLQFLFEYFSETQRNKGNFPGRFSGRQFSNSRSEMNVSTLELGDSALYLCASSWGTSGGPNTGELFFGEGSRLTVL.